These 13 T cell receptor beta chains were all obtained from the same sample, sequenced in a study of Ad26.COV2.S vaccination and SARS-CoV-2 variants. Documented treatment: 15 to 20 received Ad26.COV2.S at low or high dose, single or two shots; a few received placebo; per-sample allocation not given. Sampling was performed 63 days after the first vaccine or placebo injection. The method was immunoSEQ multiplex PCR; TCRdb's version includes in-frame clones alone and lacks a portion of them. The data hold about 680,000 clones, with 89% observed a single time. The material sequenced was peripheral blood, taken in a trial of Ad26.COV2.S vaccine versus placebo. The receptors derive from a person between 18 and 60 years old who received the Ad26.COV2.S COVID-19 vaccine or a placebo.

This chain uses TRBV20-1 with TRBJ2-5; D unclear. Trimming cost V 6 bases and J 4 bases, with 9 bases left between them. This CDR3 has 11 residues. CDR1 and CDR2 from the germline V gene are DFQATT and SNEGSKA (reference sequence). In DNA form, the CDR3 reads TGCAGTGCCATACCCAGAGAGACCCAGTACTTC. It is translated as CSAIPRETQYF.

A remark on this clone: The same CDR3 is also encoded by other DNA sequences in this sample. V is TRBV6-5 and J is TRBJ2-5; TRBD1 is a possible D gene (6 bases). CDR1 is MNHEY, CDR2 SVGAGI, per germline. This CDR3 is 14 amino acids long. Deletions cut 0 bases from V and 4 bases from J, with 9 bases between. The CDR3 coding sequence is TGTGCCAGCAGTTACTCTACAGGGAGAGAGACCCAGTACTTC. The encoded protein is CASSYSTGRETQYF.

About this clone itself: The same CDR3 can be traced to other DNA sequences in this sample. The V gene is TRBV7-9, the J gene TRBJ1-6, with 8 bases identical to TRBD1. The germline gives CDR1 SEHNR, CDR2 FQNEAQ (reference sequence). The CDR3 totals 15 residues. With 1 base clipped from V and 6 bases from J, the junction kept 2 bases outside the gene matches. The CDR3 region has the DNA TGTGCCAGCAGCTTAGGAGACAGGGGTAATTCACCCCTCCACTTT. Protein sequence: CASSLGDRGNSPLHF.

This clone was seen once. The rearrangement uses TRBV15 and TRBJ2-1; TRBD2 agrees at 9 bases. V shed 0 bases and J 6 bases; nucleotides not matched to a gene: 15. The CDR3 sequence is 19 residues long. Per germline, CDR1 LNHNV and CDR2 YYDKDF (reference sequence). The CDR3 nucleotides are TGTGCCACCAGCAGAGATCCCCTAGATGGCGGGAGGGCCGGCAATGAGCAGTTCTTC. This encodes CATSRDPLDGGRAGNEQFF.

A remark on this clone: Other DNA sequences in the sample encode the same CDR3. The chain couples TRBV29-1 to TRBJ2-4; D is perhaps TRBD2 (6 bases). From germline, CDR1 is SQVTM and CDR2 ANQGSEA. V was shortened by 6 bases and J by 0 bases, with 6 bases between the two germline ends. CDR3 length equals 12 residues. This CDR3 is CSVGLAKNIQYF. The CDR3 DNA follows: TGCAGCGTGGGACTAGCCAAAAACATTCAGTACTTC.

The chain links TRBV5-6 to TRBJ1-5, with unresolved D. V shed 0 bases and J shed 0 bases, with 13 bases lying between them. CDR3 length: 17 residues. The germline V gene has CDR1 SGHDT and CDR2 YYEEEE. CDR3 sequence reads: CASSLGHSSYSNQPQHF. The CDR3 DNA is TGTGCCAGCAGCTTGGGGCACTCAAGCTATAGCAATCAGCCCCAGCATTTT.

The chain couples TRBV19 to TRBJ2-7; the D call may be TRBD1 or TRBD2 (5 bases each). The ends were cut back, 0 bases at V and 7 bases at J, with 16 bases in the middle. Germline CDR1 reads LNHDA; CDR2 reads SQIVND (reference sequence). The CDR3 spans 15 residues. The CDR3 protein is CASSIEDTPGREQYF. The DNA for the CDR3 is TGTGCCAGTAGTATAGAAGACACCCCGGGGCGGGAGCAGTACTTC.

The rearrangement links TRBV28 to TRBJ1-1, with D tentatively TRBD1 (5 bases). CDR3 size: 11 residues. The germline gives CDR1 MDHEN, CDR2 SYDVKM. V was clipped by 3 bases and J by 9 bases, with 8 bases between them. This CDR3 is CASSFEGKAFF. Written as DNA, the CDR3 is TGTGCCAGCAGTTTTGAGGGGAAAGCTTTCTTT.

This sequence joins TRBV19 and TRBJ1-1; D remains unclear. The CDR3 contains 13 residues. In germline, CDR1 is LNHDA, CDR2 SQIVND (reference sequence). Trimming took 3 bases from V and 4 from J, leaving 9 bases between them. This CDR3 is CASSMSLVTEAFF. The CDR3 nucleotides read TGTGCCAGTAGTATGAGCCTAGTCACTGAAGCTTTCTTT.

This chain joins TRBV6-5 and TRBJ1-1, with D uncertain. In germline, CDR1 is MNHEY, CDR2 SVGAGI. The CDR3 is made up of 12 amino acids. V dropped 8 bases and J dropped 4 bases, with 11 bases sitting between them. CDR3 in DNA: TGTGCCAGCCGAGAGTTTCTCACTGAAGCTTTCTTT. It yields the protein CASREFLTEAFF.

CDR3 residues: CASSSVTISSYNEQFF. In nucleotides, the CDR3 is TGTGCCAGCAGCTCCGTCACCATAAGCTCCTACAATGAGCAGTTCTTC. The rearrangement uses TRBV5-5 and TRBJ2-1, with D hard to call. The germline gives CDR1 SGHKS, CDR2 YYEKEE (reference sequence). The length of the CDR3 is 16 residues. Trimming took 3 bases from V and 0 from J, leaving 13 bases between them.

V usage is TRBV5-1 and J usage is TRBJ1-5, with unresolved D. Trimming took off 4 bases at V and 5 bases at J, with 10 bases between the two ends. The CDR3 runs to 13 residues. The germline V gene has CDR1 SGHRS and CDR2 YFSETQ. CDR3 coding DNA: TGCGCCAGCAGCAATGGGGTGGATCAGCCCCAGCATTTT. This sequence encodes CASSNGVDQPQHF.

V is TRBV7-8 and J is TRBJ2-5; D is perhaps TRBD2 (6 bases). Trimming took off 4 bases at V and 5 bases at J, with 17 bases between the two ends. The CDR3 consists of 15 residues. Germline lookup yields CDR1 SGHVS and CDR2 FQNEAQ. The CDR3 DNA reads TGTGCCAGCAGCTCGGGGGTTTGGGGGATGGAGACCCAGTACTTC. Its translation is CASSSGVWGMETQYF.